The sequence of this T cell receptor (beta chain) was determined in a study of T cells expressing NK-cell markers (dated by TCRdb to 2020 to 2022). Study-wide context: TCR beta-chain repertoires were profiled in sorted CD3+CD56+NKG2C+, CD3+CD56+NKG2C- and CD3+CD56-NKG2C+ T-cell subsets from several donors. Among the eight sequenced donors, only one was HCMV-seronegative, while the other seven were HCMV-seropositive. The study sequenced eight donors, all healthy volunteers chosen at random: three men and five women. Sequencing of the libraries produced 2 x 150 bp reads on Illumina HiSeq 2000/2500, MiSeq or NextSeq.

Via the germline V gene, CDR1 is MDHEN and CDR2 SYDVKM. The CDR3 runs 13 amino acids, cysteine and phenylalanine included. No DNA sequence was recorded. Findings and caveats that apply to the study as a whole: In five to seven donors, the dominant CD3+CD56+NKG2C+ clonotypes were found to rank among the top 10 CD8+ clonotypes and to make up about 1.0-8% of CD8+ T cells. Whether the expanded NKG2C-expressing T cell clones were specific for HCMV antigens was left unclear. Those dominant clonotypes were again the most abundant among CD3+CD56-NKG2C+ cells in a few donors, at roughly 25-65%.

A commercial ELISA kit detecting HCMV-specific IgG in serum was used to determine HCMV serostatus. Ficoll density gradient centrifugation was used to isolate peripheral blood mononuclear cells from blood. Instrument used: Illumina HiSeq 2000. TCR beta cDNA libraries were prepared using 5'RACE template switching, which introduced a universal primer site and unique molecular identifiers. cDNA synthesis was primed from the TCR beta constant segment, followed by two successive PCR amplification steps. For the original study's pipeline: MIGEC was used to demultiplex reads and group reads by UMI, and MiTCR was used to assemble and quantify clonotypes. Only TCR cDNA sequences supported by at least two reads were kept to exclude erroneous sequences. The tcR package was used for downstream repertoire analysis, and clonotypes were matched across fractions by CDR3 nucleotide sequence plus V segment. VDJmatch was used to annotate antigen specificity against VDJdb, with one amino acid substitution in CDR3 permitted. The reads were reprocessed in TCRdb, with one entry per CDR3 protein sequence and no accompanying DNA. It is TCRdb's table, rather than the study itself, that gives the V and J calls and clone size. The sample table records 300,000 to 450,000 distinct CDR3 sequences. The ten largest account for around 5.3% of the sample.

As to this clonotype: The clone's antigen remains unknown.

The specimen was blood T cells: a sorted CD56 or NKG2C T cell subset, CD4+ or CD8+ T cells, or bulk PBMC T cells (not recorded which). This receptor was identified in a man aged 18-75 years in good health. The chain uses TRBV28 and TRBJ2-7. The CDR3 reads as follows: CASSRQRSYEQYF.